This note documents a single T cell receptor (beta chain) sequence. Library preparation tagged each individual cDNA molecule with a unique molecular identifier. TCRdb re-analysed the RACE reads in MiXCR, keeping a single row per CDR3 protein. Of 280,000 or so distinct CDR3 sequences listed, almost 8% were seen once; the top ten hold more than 0.95%. Time point specified: pre-sensitization, week 0. As to treatment: therapeutic diphenylcyclopropenone sensitization with weekly scalp DPC. The data originate from a study of human T cells and chemical hapten exposure. The V end was cut by 0 bases, the J end by 8 bases, with 11 bases between. The CDR3 is 14 residues long. CDR1 is SGHKS and CDR2 is YYEKEE in the germline V gene (reference sequence).

The receptor comes from a young man with alopecia areata. Some clones in this sample may be carry-over from other donors' samples. This rearrangement joins TRBV5-5 to TRBJ1-4; D not resolved. Sequenced material: whole blood, taken in connection with sensitization to the hapten diphenylcyclopropenone (DPC). The CDR3 region has the DNA TGTGCCAGCAGCTTGGCAGGACCGCGGGAAAAACTGTTTTTT. Protein sequence: CASSLAGPREKLFF.